This T cell receptor (beta chain) was obtained from a study of identical twins. Study-wide results and limits: Weaker excess twin sharing was observed in beta out-of-frame sequences. Sequences that were out-of-frame, alpha and twin-shared displayed an excess of low generation probability.

Per the germline V gene, CDR1 is SEHNR and CDR2 is FQNEAQ (reference sequence). V was cut by 4 bases and J by 4 bases, with 12 bases left in between. This CDR3 contains 14 residues. TCRdb re-called the 5' RACE reads with MiXCR, one entry per CDR3 protein. The sample lists about 520,000 distinct CDR3 sequences, approximately 22% occurring once. Many counts were recorded for this clonotype. Its specificity is unknown. The same sample was also studied in work on T cells expressing NK-cell markers. That source reports: Beta-chain profiling covered CD3+CD56+NKG2C+, CD3+CD56+NKG2C- and CD3+CD56-NKG2C+ sorted subsets. The CD3+CD56-NKG2C+ fraction of a handful of donors was also led by these clonotypes.

Material for sequencing was CD4+ T cells sorted from blood. This receptor was obtained from a young woman in good health. The rearrangement links TRBV7-9 to TRBJ2-3; D is perhaps TRBD2 (6 bases). The CDR3: CASSSTGGADTQYF. The CDR3 DNA is TGTGCCAGCAGCTCGACTGGAGGGGCAGATACGCAGTATTTT. The whole variable domain, remainder taken from reference TRBV7-9 and TRBJ2-3, is DTGVSQNPRHKITKRGQNVTFRCDPISEHNRLYWYRQTLGQGPEFLTYFQNEAQLEKSRLLSDRFSAERPKGSFSTLEIQRTEQGDSAMYLCASSSTGGADTQYFGPGTRLTVL.